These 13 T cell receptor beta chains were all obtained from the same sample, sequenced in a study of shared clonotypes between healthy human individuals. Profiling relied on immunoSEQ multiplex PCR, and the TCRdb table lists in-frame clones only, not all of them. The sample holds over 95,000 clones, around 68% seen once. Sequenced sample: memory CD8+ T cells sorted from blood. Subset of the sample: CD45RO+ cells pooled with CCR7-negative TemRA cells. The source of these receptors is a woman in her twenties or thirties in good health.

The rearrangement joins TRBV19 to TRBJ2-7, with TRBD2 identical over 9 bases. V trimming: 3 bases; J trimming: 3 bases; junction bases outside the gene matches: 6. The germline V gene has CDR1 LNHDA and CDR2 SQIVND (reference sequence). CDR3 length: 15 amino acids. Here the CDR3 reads CASSMTSGGYYEQYF. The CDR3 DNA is TGTGCCAGTAGTATGACTAGCGGAGGCTACTACGAGCAGTACTTC.

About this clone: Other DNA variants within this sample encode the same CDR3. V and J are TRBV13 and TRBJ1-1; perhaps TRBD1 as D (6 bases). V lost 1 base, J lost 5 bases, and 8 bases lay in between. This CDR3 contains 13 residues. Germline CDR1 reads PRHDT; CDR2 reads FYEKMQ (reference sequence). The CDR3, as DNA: TGTGCCAGCAGCTTAGTCAGGGGTACTGAAGCTTTCTTT. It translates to CASSLVRGTEAFF.

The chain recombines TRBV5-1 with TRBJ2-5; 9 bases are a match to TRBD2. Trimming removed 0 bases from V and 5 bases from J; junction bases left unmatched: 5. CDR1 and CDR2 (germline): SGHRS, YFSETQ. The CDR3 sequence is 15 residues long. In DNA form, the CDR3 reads TGCGCCAGCAGCTTGGTGTCTAGCGGGATTGAGACCCAGTACTTC. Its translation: CASSLVSSGIETQYF. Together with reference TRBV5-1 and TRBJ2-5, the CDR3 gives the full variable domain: KAGVTQTPRYLIKTRGQQVTLSCSPISGHRSVSWYQQTPGQGLQFLFEYFSETQRNKGNFPGRFSGRQFSNSRSEMNVSTLELGDSALYLCASSLVSSGIETQYFGPGTRLLVL.

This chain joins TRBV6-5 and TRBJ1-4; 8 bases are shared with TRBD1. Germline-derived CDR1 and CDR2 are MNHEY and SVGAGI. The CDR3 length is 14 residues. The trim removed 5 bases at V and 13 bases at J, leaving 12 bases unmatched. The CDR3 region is CASSPDRAAPRLFF. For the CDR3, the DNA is TGTGCCAGCAGTCCGGACAGGGCAGCCCCCAGACTGTTTTTT.

The CDR3 coding sequence is TGTGCCAGTAAATCATGGTGTGAATATGAAGCTTTCTTT. This gives the protein CASKSWCEYEAFF. The chain couples TRBV19 to TRBJ1-1; no clear D. Trimming stripped 7 bases from V and 7 bases from J, with 16 bases between. The CDR3 runs to 13 residues. Germline CDR1 reads LNHDA; CDR2 reads SQIVND (reference sequence).

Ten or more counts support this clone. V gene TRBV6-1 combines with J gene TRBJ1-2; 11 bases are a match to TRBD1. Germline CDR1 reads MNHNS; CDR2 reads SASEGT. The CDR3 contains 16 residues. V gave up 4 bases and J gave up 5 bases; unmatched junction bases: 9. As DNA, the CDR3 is TGTGCCAGCAGTGGGACAGGGGGCGCTTTGTTTTATGGCTACACCTTC. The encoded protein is CASSGTGGALFYGYTF.

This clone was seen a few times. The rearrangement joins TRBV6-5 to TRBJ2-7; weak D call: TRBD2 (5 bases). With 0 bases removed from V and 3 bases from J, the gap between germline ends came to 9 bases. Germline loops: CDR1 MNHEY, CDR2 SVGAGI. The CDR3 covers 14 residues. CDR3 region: CASSYSEEGYEQYF. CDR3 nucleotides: TGTGCCAGCAGTTACTCCGAAGAGGGCTACGAGCAGTACTTC.

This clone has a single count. The CDR3 reads CASSEKPGKAEAFF. DNA of the CDR3: TGTGCCAGTAGTGAAAAACCGGGAAAGGCTGAAGCTTTCTTT. The chain joins TRBV19 to TRBJ1-1, with no clear D. The length of the CDR3 is 14 residues. Germline-derived CDR1 and CDR2 are LNHDA and SQIVND (reference sequence). Deletions cut 5 bases from V and 6 bases from J, with 16 bases between.

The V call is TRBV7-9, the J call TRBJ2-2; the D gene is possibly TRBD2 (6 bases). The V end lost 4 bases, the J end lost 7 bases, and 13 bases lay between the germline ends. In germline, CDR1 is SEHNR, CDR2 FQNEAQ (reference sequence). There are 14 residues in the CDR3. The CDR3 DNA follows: TGTGCCAGCAGCTCGGAGGGCCGGGACGGGGAGCTGTTTTTT. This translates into CASSSEGRDGELFF.

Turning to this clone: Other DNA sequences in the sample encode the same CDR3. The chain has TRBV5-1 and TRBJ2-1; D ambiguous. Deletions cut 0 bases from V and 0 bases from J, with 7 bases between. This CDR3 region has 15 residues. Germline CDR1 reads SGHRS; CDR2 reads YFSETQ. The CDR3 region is CASSLDSSSYNEQFF. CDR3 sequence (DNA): TGCGCCAGCAGCTTGGACTCAAGCTCCTACAATGAGCAGTTCTTC. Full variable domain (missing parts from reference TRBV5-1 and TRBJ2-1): KAGVTQTPRYLIKTRGQQVTLSCSPISGHRSVSWYQQTPGQGLQFLFEYFSETQRNKGNFPGRFSGRQFSNSRSEMNVSTLELGDSALYLCASSLDSSSYNEQFFGPGTRLTVL.

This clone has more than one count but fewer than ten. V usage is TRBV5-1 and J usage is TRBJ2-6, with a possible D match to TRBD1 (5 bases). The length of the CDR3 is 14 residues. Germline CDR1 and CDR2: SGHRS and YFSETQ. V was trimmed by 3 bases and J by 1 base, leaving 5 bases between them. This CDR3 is CASSSGSGANVLTF. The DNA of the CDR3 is TGCGCCAGCAGCTCAGGGTCTGGGGCCAACGTCCTGACTTTC.

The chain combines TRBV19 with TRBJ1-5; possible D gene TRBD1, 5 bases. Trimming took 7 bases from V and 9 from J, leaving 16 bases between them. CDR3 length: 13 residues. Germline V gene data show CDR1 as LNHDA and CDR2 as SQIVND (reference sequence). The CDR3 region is CASTPGRLGPQHF. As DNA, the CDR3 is TGTGCCAGTACCCCGGGACGCCTAGGGCCCCAGCATTTT.

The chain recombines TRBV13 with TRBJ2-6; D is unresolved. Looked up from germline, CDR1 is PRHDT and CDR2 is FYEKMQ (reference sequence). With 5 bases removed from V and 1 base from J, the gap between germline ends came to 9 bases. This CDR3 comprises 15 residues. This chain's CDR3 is CASSNPWSGANVLTF. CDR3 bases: TGTGCCAGCAGCAACCCTTGGTCTGGGGCCAACGTCCTGACTTTC.